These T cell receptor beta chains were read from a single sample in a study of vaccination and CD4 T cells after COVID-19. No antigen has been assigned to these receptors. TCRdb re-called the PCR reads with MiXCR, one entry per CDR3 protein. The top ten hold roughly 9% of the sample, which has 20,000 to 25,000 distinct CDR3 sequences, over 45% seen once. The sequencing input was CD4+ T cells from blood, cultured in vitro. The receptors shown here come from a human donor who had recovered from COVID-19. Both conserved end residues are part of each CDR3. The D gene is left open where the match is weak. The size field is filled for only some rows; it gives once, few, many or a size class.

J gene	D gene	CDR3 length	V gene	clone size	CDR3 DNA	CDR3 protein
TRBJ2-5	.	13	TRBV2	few	TGTGCCAGCTCTGGCGGTCTGGGGGAGACCCAGTACTTC	CASSGGLGETQYF
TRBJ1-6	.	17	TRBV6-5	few	TGTGCCAGCAGTTACTCCACGCCCGGGACAAATCGGTCACCCCTCCACTTT	CASSYSTPGTNRSPLHF
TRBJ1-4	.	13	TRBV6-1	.	TGTGCCAGCACCAGACAGCGGGGGGAAAAACTGTTTTTT	CASTRQRGEKLFF
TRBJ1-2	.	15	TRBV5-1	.	TGCGCCAGCAGCTCGACCGGGACGGCAGGATGGAGCTACACCTTC	CASSSTGTAGWSYTF
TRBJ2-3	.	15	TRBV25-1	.	TGTGCCAGCAGTGAAGAAAGACCGACCACAGATACGCAGTATTTT	CASSEERPTTDTQYF
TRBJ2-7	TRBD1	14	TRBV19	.	TGTGCCAGTAACCGGGGACAGGGACCCAACGAGCAGTACTTC	CASNRGQGPNEQYF
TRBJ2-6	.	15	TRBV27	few	TGTGCCAGCAGTTTGTGGGGCCTTGGGGCCAACGTCCTGACTTTC	CASSLWGLGANVLTF
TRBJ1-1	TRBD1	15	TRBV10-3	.	TGTGCCATCAGGGGGGTAGGACAGGGCGCGGGTGAAGCTTTCTTT	CAIRGVGQGAGEAFF
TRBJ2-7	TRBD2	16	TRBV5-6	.	TGTGCCAGCAGTCCGATTCTAGCGGGAGGAACCGACGAGCAGTACTTC	CASSPILAGGTDEQYF
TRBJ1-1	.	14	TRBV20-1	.	TGCAGTGCTAGGGTGGGGGAATGGAACACTGAAGCTTTCTTT	CSARVGEWNTEAFF
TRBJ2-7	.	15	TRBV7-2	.	TGTGCCAGCAGCCCTTCCGACGGCAGCTCCTACGAGCAGTACTTC	CASSPSDGSSYEQYF
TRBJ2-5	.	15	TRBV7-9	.	TGTGCCAGCAGCTTATTGGGCCAACGACAAGAGACCCAGTACTTC	CASSLLGQRQETQYF
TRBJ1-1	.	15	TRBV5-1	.	TGCGCCAGCAGCTTGGGGTCCTCAAGGGACACTGAAGCTTTCTTT	CASSLGSSRDTEAFF
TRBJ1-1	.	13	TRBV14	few	TGTGCCAGCACTCTGGGGGCTGGCACTGAAGCTTTCTTT	CASTLGAGTEAFF
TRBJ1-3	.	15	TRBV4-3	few	TGCGCCAGCAGCCAAGATCGGGGGGCTGGAAACACCATATATTTT	CASSQDRGAGNTIYF
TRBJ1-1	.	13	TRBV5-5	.	TGTGCCAGCAGCTTGGCCATCATCACTGAAGCTTTCTTT	CASSLAIITEAFF
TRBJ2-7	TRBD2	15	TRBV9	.	TGTGCCAGCAGCGGAGGGACTAGCGGGACCTACGAGCAGTACTTC	CASSGGTSGTYEQYF
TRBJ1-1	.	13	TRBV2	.	TGTGCCAGCAGTCTCGAAGGGAACACTGAAGCTTTCTTT	CASSLEGNTEAFF
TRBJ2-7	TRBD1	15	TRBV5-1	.	TGCGCCAGCAGCTCACAAGGGGACAGAAGCGGCGAGCAGTACTTC	CASSSQGDRSGEQYF
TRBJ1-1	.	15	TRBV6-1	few	TGTGCCAGCAGTGGTTGGTCGGAGGGCGGGGGTGAAGCTTTCTTT	CASSGWSEGGGEAFF
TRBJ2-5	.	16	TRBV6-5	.	TGTGCCAGCAGTTACTCGAGGGCAGGAACCCAAGAGACCCAGTACTTC	CASSYSRAGTQETQYF
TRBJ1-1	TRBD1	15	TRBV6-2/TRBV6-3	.	TGTGCCAGCAATTACCCTGGGACAGGGACGCGAGAAGCTTTCTTT	CASNYPGTGTREAFF
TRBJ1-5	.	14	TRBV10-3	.	TGTGCCATCAGTGAGGGAGGGGGTAATCAGCCCCAGCATTTT	CAISEGGGNQPQHF
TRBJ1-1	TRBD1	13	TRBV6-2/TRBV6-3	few	TGTGCCAGCAGCCGACAGGGGAGGACTGAAGCTTTCTTT	CASSRQGRTEAFF
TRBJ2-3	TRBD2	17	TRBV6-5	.	TGTGCCAGCAGTTCCACTCCACTAGCGGGATCCACAGATACGCAGTATTTT	CASSSTPLAGSTDTQYF
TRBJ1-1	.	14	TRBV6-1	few	TGTGCCAGCTCCAGTCGAGGGGACGGCACTGAAGCTTTCTTT	CASSSRGDGTEAFF
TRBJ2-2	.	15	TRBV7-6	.	TGTGCCAGCAGCTTCGACCCGACAGCCACCGGGGAGCTGTTTTTT	CASSFDPTATGELFF
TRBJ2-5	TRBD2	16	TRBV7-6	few	TGTGCCAGCAGCTTGAGTGCGGGAGGGTCACAAGAGACCCAGTACTTC	CASSLSAGGSQETQYF
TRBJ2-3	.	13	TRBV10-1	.	TGCGCCAGCAGTCTACCGGGTTCCGATACGCAGTATTTT	CASSLPGSDTQYF
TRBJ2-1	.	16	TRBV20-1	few	TGCAGTGCTACAACCCCCGGGGCTAGCGACTACAATGAGCAGTTCTTC	CSATTPGASDYNEQFF
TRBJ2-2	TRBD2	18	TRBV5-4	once	TGTGCCAGCAGCTTGGCCAAGAGGGGTCTAGCGGGACCCGGGGAGCCGTTTTTT	CASSLAKRGLAGPGEPFF
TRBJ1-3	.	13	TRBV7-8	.	TGTGCCAGCAGCTTAGTCGCTGGAAACACCATATATTTT	CASSLVAGNTIYF
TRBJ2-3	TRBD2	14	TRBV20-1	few	TGCAGCTTCATTGGCGGGACTAGCCCAGATACGCAGTATTTT	CSFIGGTSPDTQYF
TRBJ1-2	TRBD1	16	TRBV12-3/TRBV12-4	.	TGTGCCAGCAGTGACCGTGGGACAGGCCCTATCGGGGGCTACACCTTC	CASSDRGTGPIGGYTF
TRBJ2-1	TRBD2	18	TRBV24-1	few	TGTGCCACCAGTGATGCCCTGACTAGCGAGAGCTCCTACAATGAGCAGTTCTTC	CATSDALTSESSYNEQFF
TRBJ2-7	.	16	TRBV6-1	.	TGTGCCAGCAGTGAAATGGGAGTTCGGGGTGGTTACGAGCAGTACTTC	CASSEMGVRGGYEQYF
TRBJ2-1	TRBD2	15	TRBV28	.	TGTGCCAGCAGGCCGGGACTAGCGGGGTACAATGAGCAGTTCTTC	CASRPGLAGYNEQFF
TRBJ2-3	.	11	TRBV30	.	TGTGCCTGGAGCTGGGGAGATACGCAGTATTTT	CAWSWGDTQYF
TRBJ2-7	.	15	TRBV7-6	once	TGTGCCAGCAGCCCTCAAACTCAAGGGACTTACGAGCAGTACTTC	CASSPQTQGTYEQYF
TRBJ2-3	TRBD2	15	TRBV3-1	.	TGTGCCAGCAGCCGCCGACTAGCGAGGACAGATACGCAGTATTTT	CASSRRLARTDTQYF
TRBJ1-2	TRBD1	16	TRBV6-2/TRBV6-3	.	TGTGCCAGCAGTTCCGGGACAGGGGGCCGCGTTGGGGGCTACACCTTC	CASSSGTGGRVGGYTF
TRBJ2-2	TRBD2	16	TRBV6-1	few	TGTGCCAGCAGACTCTCCTCAGCGGGAGGCCCCGGGGAGCTGTTTTTT	CASRLSSAGGPGELFF
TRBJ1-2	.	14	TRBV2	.	TGTGCCAGCAGTGAGGTTCGGCAGGGAAACGGCTACACCTTC	CASSEVRQGNGYTF
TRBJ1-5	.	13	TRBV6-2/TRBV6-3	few	TGTGCCAGCAGAGACAGTAGCAATCAGCCCCAGCATTTT	CASRDSSNQPQHF
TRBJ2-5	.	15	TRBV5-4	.	TGTGCCAGCAGCTGGGGTACAGGGACGGGCGAGACCCAGTACTTC	CASSWGTGTGETQYF
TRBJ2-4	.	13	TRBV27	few	TGTGCCAGCAGGGGGACGGCCAAAAACATTCAGTACTTC	CASRGTAKNIQYF
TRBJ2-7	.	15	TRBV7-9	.	TGTGCCAGCAGCCATCCTAGGGACTTTCCCTACGAGCAGTACTTC	CASSHPRDFPYEQYF
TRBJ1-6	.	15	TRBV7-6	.	TGTGCCAGCAGCTTAGGCGGGACGGCAAATTCACCCCTCCACTTT	CASSLGGTANSPLHF